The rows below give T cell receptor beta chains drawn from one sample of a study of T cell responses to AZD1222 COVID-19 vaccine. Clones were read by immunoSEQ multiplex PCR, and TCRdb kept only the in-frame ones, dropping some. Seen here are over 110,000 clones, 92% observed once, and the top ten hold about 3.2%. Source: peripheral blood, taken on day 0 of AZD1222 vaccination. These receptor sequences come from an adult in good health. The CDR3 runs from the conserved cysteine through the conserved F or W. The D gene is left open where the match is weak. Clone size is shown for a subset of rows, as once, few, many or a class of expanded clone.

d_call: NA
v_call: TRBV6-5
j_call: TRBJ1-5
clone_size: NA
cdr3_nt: TGTGCCAGCAGGCCCTTCCGGGACGGGAATCAGCCCCAGCATTTT
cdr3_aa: CASRPFRDGNQPQHF

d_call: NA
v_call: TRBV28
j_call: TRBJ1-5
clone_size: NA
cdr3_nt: TGTGCCAGCAGGCCGTCGGGGACTCAGCCCCAGCATTTT
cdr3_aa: CASRPSGTQPQHF

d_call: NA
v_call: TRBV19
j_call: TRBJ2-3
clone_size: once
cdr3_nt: TGTGCCAGTACCCATCCTAGCACAGATACGCAGTATTTT
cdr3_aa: CASTHPSTDTQYF

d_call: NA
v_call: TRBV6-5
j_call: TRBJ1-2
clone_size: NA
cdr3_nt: TGTGCCAGCAGTTACTTGGCAGGTGGACGAGTTGGCTACACCTTC
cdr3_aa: CASSYLAGGRVGYTF

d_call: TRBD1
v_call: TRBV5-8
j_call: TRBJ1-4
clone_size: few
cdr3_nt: TGTGCCAGCAGCTTAATGATGACAGGGTACAACGAAAAACTGTTTTTT
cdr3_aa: CASSLMMTGYNEKLFF

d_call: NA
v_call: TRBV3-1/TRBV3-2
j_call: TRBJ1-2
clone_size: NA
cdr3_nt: TGTGCCAGCAGCCAGTCAAGTGGTGGCTACACCTTC
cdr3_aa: CASSQSSGGYTF

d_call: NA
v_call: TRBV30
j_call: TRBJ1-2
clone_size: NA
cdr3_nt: TGTGCCTGGTCCACGACCGGGCCTTATTTTATGAGATTC
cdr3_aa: CAWSTTGPYFMRF

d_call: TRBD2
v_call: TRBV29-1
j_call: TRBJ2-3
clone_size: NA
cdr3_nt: TGCAGCGTTGGTCCTAGCGGGAGTTGGGCAGATACGCAGTATTTT
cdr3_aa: CSVGPSGSWADTQYF

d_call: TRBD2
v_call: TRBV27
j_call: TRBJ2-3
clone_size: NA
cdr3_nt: TGTGCCAGCAGTTTAGGCAGACTAGCGGCAGATACGCAGTATTTT
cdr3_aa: CASSLGRLAADTQYF

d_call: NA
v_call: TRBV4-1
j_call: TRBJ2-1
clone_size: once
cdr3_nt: TGCGCCAGCAGCCACAGGGACTTAAGCGGCAATGAGCAGTTCTTC
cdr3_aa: CASSHRDLSGNEQFF

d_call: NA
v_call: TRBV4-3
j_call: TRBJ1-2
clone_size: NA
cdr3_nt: TGCGCCAGCAGCCAAGATATTCAGACAGGACAGTATGGCTACACCTTC
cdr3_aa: CASSQDIQTGQYGYTF

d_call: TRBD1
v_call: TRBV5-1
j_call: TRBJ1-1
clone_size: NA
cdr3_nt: TGCGCCAGCAGCTTGGGGGACAGGAACACTGAAGCTTTCTTT
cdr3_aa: CASSLGDRNTEAFF

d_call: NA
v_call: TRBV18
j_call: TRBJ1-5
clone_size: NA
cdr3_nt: TGTGCCAGCTCACCTGACAGCAATCAGCCCCAGCATTTT
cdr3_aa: CASSPDSNQPQHF

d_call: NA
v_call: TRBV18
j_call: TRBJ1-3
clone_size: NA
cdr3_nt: TGTGCCAGCTCACACGATTTACAGGGATCTGGAAACACCATATATTTT
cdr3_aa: CASSHDLQGSGNTIYF

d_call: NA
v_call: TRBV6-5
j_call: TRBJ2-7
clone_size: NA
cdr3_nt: TGTGCCAGCAGGTCTAGCGTGGGAATTACCTACGAGCAGTACTTC
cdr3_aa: CASRSSVGITYEQYF

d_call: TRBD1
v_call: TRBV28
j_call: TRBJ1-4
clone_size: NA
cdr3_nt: TGTGCCAGCAGAACTCCAGGGGGGCAAGATGAAAAACTGTTTTTT
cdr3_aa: CASRTPGGQDEKLFF

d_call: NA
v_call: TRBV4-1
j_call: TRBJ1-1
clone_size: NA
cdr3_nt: TGCGCCAGCAGCCAAGAGTGGCAGACGAACACTGAAGCTTTCTTT
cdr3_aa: CASSQEWQTNTEAFF

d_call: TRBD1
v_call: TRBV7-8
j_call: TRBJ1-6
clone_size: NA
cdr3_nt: TGTGCCAGGGGAGACAGGGAGGGATCTTCACCCCTCCACTTT
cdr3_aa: CARGDREGSSPLHF